This passage covers 18 T cell receptor beta chains from one sample sequenced in a study of blood T cell repertoires in COVID-19. Data came from immunoSEQ multiplex PCR; TCRdb stores just in-frame clones and leaves some out. The sample includes approximately 360,000 clones, roughly 89% of them seen just once. Material: peripheral blood. These receptors originate from a young man with active or convalescent COVID-19.

The sample holds one count of this clone. The chain links TRBV28 to TRBJ1-4, with 7 bases aligning to TRBD1. CDR1 MDHEN and CDR2 SYDVKM come from the germline V gene. CDR3 length equals 14 residues. J gave up 7 bases and V 3 bases, and 5 bases lay outside the gene matches. In nucleotides, the CDR3 is TGTGCCAGCAGTTTTTCGACAGGGATTGAAAAACTGTTTTTT. The encoded protein is CASSFSTGIEKLFF.

V and J are TRBV5-1 and TRBJ2-3; 11 nucleotides line up with TRBD1. The CDR3 length is 15 residues. Germline loops: CDR1 SGHRS, CDR2 YFSETQ. The junction had 6 bases not matched to a gene; V was cut back by 5 bases and J by 4 bases. This CDR3 reads CASRKRDRGADTQYF. CDR3 nucleotide sequence: TGCGCCAGCAGAAAACGGGACAGGGGGGCAGATACGCAGTATTTT.

This clone has only a few counts. V usage is TRBV7-9 and J usage is TRBJ2-7; 8 bases are a match to TRBD1. In germline, CDR1 is SEHNR, CDR2 FQNEAQ (reference sequence). Trimming at V came to 4 bases and at J to 4 bases, leaving 9 bases not matched to a gene. The CDR3 has 15 residues. The CDR3 loop is CASSSEGQVKYEQYF. The CDR3 nucleotides read TGTGCCAGCAGCTCAGAGGGACAGGTTAAGTACGAGCAGTACTTC.

A few counts support this clone. The chain employs TRBV9 and TRBJ1-3, with D unresolved. The length of the CDR3 is 17 residues. The V gene's germline CDR1 is SGDLS and CDR2 YYNGEE. The V and J ends lost 0 bases and 2 bases respectively, with 15 bases between them. The chain's CDR3 is CASSVGVQKAAGNTIYF. For the CDR3, the DNA is TGTGCCAGCAGCGTAGGGGTCCAAAAAGCGGCTGGAAACACCATATATTTT.

This clone was detected only a few times. J is TRBJ1-4 and V is TRBV18, with D maybe TRBD1 (5 bases). CDR1 is KGHSH and CDR2 is LQKENI in the germline V gene. The CDR3 sequence is 14 residues long. V was clipped by 0 bases and J by 5 bases, with 7 bases between them. The CDR3: CASSPPGLNEKLFF. In nucleotides, the CDR3 is TGTGCCAGCTCACCACCGGGGCTCAATGAAAAACTGTTTTTT.

J is TRBJ2-1 and V is TRBV9, with 10 bases lining up with TRBD2. Germline CDR1 SGDLS, CDR2 YYNGEE. The V and J ends lost 0 bases and 9 bases, in that order; junction bases with no gene match: 12. CDR3 length equals 17 residues. The CDR3 here is CASSVDISGGAFGEQFF. Written as DNA, the CDR3 is TGTGCCAGCAGCGTAGATATAAGCGGGGGGGCCTTTGGTGAGCAGTTCTTC. The full variable domain, with the rest looked up from reference TRBV9 and TRBJ2-1, is DSGVTQTPKHLITATGQRVTLRCSPRSGDLSVYWYQQSLDQGLQFLIQYYNGEERAKGNILERFSAQQFPDLHSELNLSSLELGDSALYFCASSVDISGGAFGEQFFGPGTRLTVL.

The chain is built from TRBV6-4 and TRBJ1-6, with 8 bases lining up with TRBD1. V was pared by 3 bases and J by 7 bases, with 2 bases of the junction left unmatched. Germline-derived CDR1 and CDR2 are MRHNA and SNTAGT. The CDR3 runs 14 residues. The chain's CDR3 is CASSETGENSPLHF. CDR3 DNA: TGTGCCAGCAGTGAGACAGGGGAAAATTCACCCCTCCACTTT.

V gene TRBV4-3 combines with J gene TRBJ1-1; 10 bases are shared with TRBD1. J gave up 6 bases and V 1 base, and 5 bases lay outside the gene matches. CDR1 is LGHNA, CDR2 YSLEER, per germline. This CDR3 is built from 15 residues. The CDR3 DNA follows: TGCGCCAGCAGCCAAGGGGACAGGGGCCGGGCTGAAGCTTTCTTT. Amino acid sequence: CASSQGDRGRAEAFF.

This rearrangement joins TRBV10-3 to TRBJ1-6, with D perhaps matching TRBD1 (5 bases). The V gene's germline CDR1 is ENHRY and CDR2 SYGVKD. V was clipped by 3 bases and J by 4 bases, with 16 bases between them. The CDR3 runs to 17 residues. The chain's CDR3 is CAISDPRRGVYNSPLHF. Written as DNA, the CDR3 is TGTGCCATCAGTGACCCACGGCGGGGGGTTTATAATTCACCCCTCCACTTT.

This chain joins TRBV24-1 and TRBJ1-1; D is undetermined. The CDR3 totals 12 residues. V was cut by 3 bases and J by 3 bases, with 4 bases left in between. Germline V gives CDR1 KGHDR, CDR2 SFDVKD. CDR3 region: CATSDQYTEAFF. CDR3 coding DNA: TGTGCCACCAGTGATCAGTACACTGAAGCTTTCTTT.

The chain joins TRBV19 to TRBJ2-1; TRBD1 is a possible D gene (5 bases). V was clipped by 1 base and J by 12 bases, with 10 bases between them. Germline values: CDR1 LNHDA, CDR2 SQIVND (reference sequence). The CDR3 runs 12 residues. The DNA of the CDR3 is TGTGCCAGTAGTATAGTTCAGGGTCGGCAGTTCTTC. As protein: CASSIVQGRQFF.

The rearrangement links TRBV6-5 to TRBJ1-2; no reliable D call. The CDR3 totals 13 residues. The ends were cut back, 2 bases at V and 1 base at J, with 5 bases in the middle. Germline CDR1 is MNHEY and CDR2 is SVGAGI. The CDR3 sequence: CASSYEGNYGYTF. CDR3 nucleotides: TGTGCCAGCAGTTACGAGGGTAACTATGGCTACACCTTC.

The chain employs TRBV9 and TRBJ1-1; D is unclear. This CDR3 region has 13 residues. Trimming shortened V by 0 bases and J by 6 bases, and 9 bases separated the two germline ends. Germline CDR1 SGDLS, CDR2 YYNGEE. CDR3 sequence: CASSVGTKAEAFF. The CDR3 DNA reads as TGTGCCAGCAGCGTAGGGACTAAGGCTGAAGCTTTCTTT.

The chain uses TRBV4-3 and TRBJ1-1; no clear D. Trimming left V 0 bases short and J 4 bases short, with 12 bases between. Germline V gene lookup returns CDR1 LGHNA and CDR2 YSLEER. This CDR3 is built from 15 residues. DNA of the CDR3: TGCGCCAGCAGCCAAGAGGGAGGCTTGGGCACTGAAGCTTTCTTT. Amino acid sequence: CASSQEGGLGTEAFF.

The chain joins TRBV27 to TRBJ2-2; 7 bases are shared with TRBD2. Germline CDR1 is MNHEY and CDR2 is SMNVEV (reference sequence). The trim removed 8 bases at V and 0 bases at J, leaving 6 bases unmatched. There are 15 residues in the CDR3. The CDR3 reads CASHWGGSNTGELFF. The CDR3 DNA follows: TGTGCCAGCCATTGGGGGGGTTCGAACACCGGGGAGCTGTTTTTT.

This clone has a handful of counts. An end of the junction differs from the germline gene, which may be a read error. The gene calls are TRBV5-1 and TRBJ1-3; D unresolved. This CDR3 is built from 14 residues. CDR1 SGHRS and CDR2 YFSETQ come from the germline V gene. The CDR3, as DNA: TGCGCCAGCAGATTGGGCGACTCTGGAAACACCATATATTTT. It is translated as CASRLGDSGNTIYF.

The V and J genes are TRBV7-3 and TRBJ1-1, with D hard to call. Trimming shortened V by 5 bases and J by 0 bases, and 13 bases separated the two germline ends. This CDR3 has 15 amino acids. Germline CDR1 and CDR2: SGHTA and FQGTGA. The CDR3 region has the DNA TGTGCCAGCAGCCCCGGGATAAACATGAACACTGAAGCTTTCTTT. Its protein product is CASSPGINMNTEAFF. Full variable domain (outside the CDR3, taken from reference TRBV7-3 and TRBJ1-1): GAGVSQTPSNKVTEKGKYVELRCDPISGHTALYWYRQSLGQGPEFLIYFQGTGAADDSGLPNDRFFAVRPEGSVSTLKIQRTERGDSAVYLCASSPGINMNTEAFFGQGTRLTVV.

The rearrangement links TRBV9 to TRBJ2-7, with D uncertain. CDR3 size: 14 residues. Trimming pared 0 bases from V and 6 bases from J, leaving 13 bases between. Germline loops: CDR1 SGDLS, CDR2 YYNGEE. The CDR3 protein is CASSVVPTNSEQYF. CDR3 nucleotide sequence: TGTGCCAGCAGCGTAGTCCCAACTAACTCCGAGCAGTACTTC.